The 16 T cell receptor beta chains listed next were all sequenced from one sample in a study of blood T cell repertoires in COVID-19. Sequenced by immunoSEQ multiplex PCR; TCRdb stores in-frame clones only, minus some. This table holds fewer than 250,000 clones, around 82% found once. Sequenced sample: peripheral blood. These receptors all come from a woman aged 40 to 50 with acute or convalescent COVID-19.

This clone was seen a single time. CDR3 protein: CASSYAGGEQYF. The CDR3 nucleotides read TGTGCCAGCAGTTACGCGGGTGGCGAGCAGTACTTC. The chain uses TRBV6-6 and TRBJ2-7, with D perhaps TRBD2 (5 bases). The CDR3 length is 12 residues. The germline gives CDR1 MNHNY, CDR2 SVGAGI (reference sequence). Between the trimmed V and J ends, which lost 2 bases and 6 bases, there was a span of 8 bases.

The V and J genes are TRBV5-8 and TRBJ1-3; D unresolved. Germline loops: CDR1 SGHTS, CDR2 YDEGEE. The length of the CDR3 is 15 residues. V was pared by 1 base and J by 0 bases, with 8 bases between. CDR3 loop: CASSLTFSSGNTIYF. The CDR3 nucleotides read TGTGCCAGCAGCTTGACATTCAGCTCTGGAAACACCATATATTTT.

This sequence joins TRBV18 and TRBJ2-7, with D maybe TRBD2 (6 bases). Trimming took off 6 bases at V and 0 bases at J, with 9 bases between the two ends. Germline values: CDR1 KGHSH, CDR2 LQKENI. The CDR3 is made up of 13 amino acids. For the CDR3, the DNA is TGTGCCAGCTCCCCGGGGGACTCCTACGAGCAGTACTTC. This translates into CASSPGDSYEQYF.

V and J are TRBV30 and TRBJ2-7, with D perhaps matching TRBD2 (5 bases). The V gene's germline CDR1 is GTSNPN and CDR2 SVGIG (reference sequence). The CDR3 runs 12 residues. The V end lost 2 bases, the J end lost 7 bases, and 12 bases lay between the germline ends. The CDR3 is CAWSKRTGEQYF. The CDR3 nucleotides read TGTGCCTGGAGTAAGAGGACGGGGGAGCAGTACTTC.

The J gene is TRBJ2-7, the V gene TRBV5-1; the D gene is possibly TRBD1 (5 bases). Germline V gene lookup returns CDR1 SGHRS and CDR2 YFSETQ. V dropped 0 bases and J dropped 0 bases, with 10 bases sitting between them. CDR3 length: 15 amino acids. The CDR3: CASSLAWGSSYEQYF. In DNA, the CDR3 is TGCGCCAGCAGCTTGGCCTGGGGCAGCTCCTACGAGCAGTACTTC.

This clone showed up just once. The V call is TRBV27, the J call TRBJ2-2; a possible D gene is TRBD2 (5 bases). The V gene lost 8 bases and the J gene lost 2 bases, with 18 bases spanning the gap. The CDR3 is 16 amino acids. Germline V gene data show CDR1 as MNHEY and CDR2 as SMNVEV (reference sequence). This CDR3 is CASRPRELVNTGELFF. The CDR3 DNA sequence: TGTGCCAGCCGCCCGAGGGAACTAGTAAACACCGGGGAGCTGTTTTTT.

The J gene is TRBJ1-1, the V gene TRBV5-1; 9 bases fit TRBD1. V shed 7 bases and J 0 bases; nucleotides not matched to a gene: 7. This CDR3 is 15 amino acids long. Looked up from germline, CDR1 is SGHRS and CDR2 is YFSETQ. The CDR3 reads CASGTGGGMNTEAFF. CDR3 sequence (DNA): TGCGCCAGCGGAACAGGGGGCGGCATGAACACTGAAGCTTTCTTT.

This clone was counted a few times. V usage is TRBV2 and J usage is TRBJ1-2; 8 nucleotides line up with TRBD1. The germline gives CDR1 SNHLY, CDR2 FYNNEI. V shed 8 bases and J 1 base; nucleotides not matched to a gene: 15. The CDR3 contains 17 residues. CDR3 nucleotides: TGTGCCAGCGGCATCGGGACAGGAGCCAAGTTTAACTATGGCTACACCTTC. The encoded protein is CASGIGTGAKFNYGYTF. The variable domain in full, completed from reference TRBV2 and TRBJ1-2, reads EPEVTQTPSHQVTQMGQEVILRCVPISNHLYFYWYRQILGQKVEFLVSFYNNEISEKSEIFDDQFSVERPDGSNFTLKIRSTKLEDSAMYFCASGIGTGAKFNYGYTFGSGTRLTVV.

This clone was seen a single time. The rearrangement joins TRBV30 to TRBJ2-2; 7 bases are shared with TRBD1. Per germline, CDR1 GTSNPN and CDR2 SVGIG (reference sequence). This CDR3 is built from 13 residues. Germline trimming cut 3 bases from V and 6 bases from J; bases unmatched to any gene: 4. The CDR3 sequence is CAWRDTGAGELFF. The CDR3 bases are TGTGCCTGGAGAGATACAGGGGCCGGGGAGCTGTTTTTT.

This sequence joins TRBV3-1 (or the pseudogene TRBV3-2) and TRBJ2-1; TRBD1 agrees at 9 bases. Per germline, CDR1 LGHDT and CDR2 YNNKEL (reference sequence). J was trimmed by 8 bases and V by 4 bases; bases with no gene match: 12. The CDR3 length is 16 residues. CDR3 in amino acids: CASSRRNPGQGYEQFF. The CDR3 coding sequence is TGTGCCAGCAGCCGAAGAAACCCGGGACAGGGATATGAGCAGTTCTTC.

The chain has TRBV9 and TRBJ2-1; TRBD2 aligns across 13 bases. Per germline, CDR1 SGDLS and CDR2 YYNGEE. The CDR3 totals 15 residues. With V trimmed by 3 bases and J by 9 bases, 6 bases remained unmatched. The CDR3 spells CASSDRGLAGAEQFF. The CDR3 bases are TGTGCCAGCAGCGACCGCGGACTAGCGGGGGCTGAGCAGTTCTTC.

A remark on this clone: This sample also contains other DNA sequences that code for the same CDR3. The V gene is TRBV5-1, the J gene TRBJ1-1; unclear D gene. The CDR3 consists of 15 residues. Trimming removed 0 bases at V and 0 bases at J, with 9 bases between. Germline V gene data show CDR1 as SGHRS and CDR2 as YFSETQ. DNA for the CDR3: TGCGCCAGCAGCTTGGTCTCAGGAATGAACACTGAAGCTTTCTTT. Amino acids: CASSLVSGMNTEAFF. Supplemented by reference TRBV5-1 and TRBJ1-1, the full variable domain reads KAGVTQTPRYLIKTRGQQVTLSCSPISGHRSVSWYQQTPGQGLQFLFEYFSETQRNKGNFPGRFSGRQFSNSRSEMNVSTLELGDSALYLCASSLVSGMNTEAFFGQGTRLTVV.

The genes are TRBV18 and TRBJ1-5; D is unresolved. The V and J ends lost 2 bases and 8 bases respectively, with 13 bases between them. This CDR3 comprises 14 residues. Germline CDR1 KGHSH, CDR2 LQKENI. The CDR3 protein is CASSPVEGWEPQHF. The CDR3 bases are TGTGCCAGCTCACCAGTCGAGGGATGGGAGCCCCAGCATTTT.

The rearrangement links TRBV5-1 to TRBJ2-7; the D gene is possibly TRBD2 (5 bases). CDR1 and CDR2 (germline): SGHRS, YFSETQ. This CDR3 region has 15 residues. V was clipped by 2 bases and J by 2 bases, with 14 bases between them. The CDR3, as DNA: TGCGCCAGCAGCTTAGGGAGATCGAATACCTACGAGCAGTACTTC. Its translation: CASSLGRSNTYEQYF.

J is TRBJ2-1 and V is TRBV6-4; 7 nucleotides line up with TRBD2. Trimming at V came to 3 bases and at J to 4 bases, leaving 9 bases not matched to a gene. The CDR3 is made up of 16 amino acids. CDR1 and CDR2 from the germline V gene are MRHNA and SNTAGT. The DNA of the CDR3 is TGTGCCAGCAGTGAGCGGAGGGCTAGCGGATACAATGAGCAGTTCTTC. Its translation is CASSERRASGYNEQFF.

The rearrangement joins TRBV5-1 to TRBJ2-7; 12 bases are shared with TRBD2. V shed 5 bases and J 6 bases; nucleotides not matched to a gene: 21. Germline V CDR1 and CDR2: SGHRS, YFSETQ. This CDR3 spans 19 amino acids. CDR3 in DNA: TGCGCCAGCAGGGACTTGGTCGGTCCTAGCGGGAGGGCCTCTCGCGAGCAGTACTTC. Protein: CASRDLVGPSGRASREQYF.